This TCR beta chain is from a study of cytomegalovirus exposure and HLA in healthy donors (dated by TCRdb to about 2017). About the investigation overall: An earlier analysis of 587 of the donors reported about 250 Gb of sequence data and some 120 million unique TCR beta sequences from some 180 million T cells. A later genetic analysis took genome-wide SNP genotypes for about 55% of the 666 donors and used that subset as a discovery cohort. Both class I and class II loci were covered by HLA typing, at four-digit resolution. Of the 300 to 450 genotyped donors, approximately 82% fell in the genetic ancestry cluster associated with self-reported Caucasian donors. All discovery cohort repertoires had been generated using a single sequencing platform. Donor age, sex, ethnicity and CMV serostatus were collected together with the repertoire data. On average, around 240,000 unique TCR beta nucleotide sequences were sequenced per donor among some 430 genotyped donors of the cohort, with 15% to 20% of those sequences being non-productive. Rather than using new phenotypic data, the later analysis identified candidate immune exposures from TCR beta sequences and from how often those sequences occurred across donors. Along with the approximately 700-subject first cohort, a separate validation cohort of about 110 different subjects was used. An earlier analysis of several hundred of the donors applied high-throughput TCR beta sequencing to assess whether each TCR beta V gene segment acted as functional or pseudogenic. Several DR-DQ haplotypes were handled as single units for association and clustering, since linkage in the cohort was strong. The number of typed donors differed by locus: about 620-640 for A, B, C, DRB1 and DQB1; 522 for DQA1; 606 for DPA1; and some 470 for DPB1. An early release that covered roughly 600 HLA-typed donors contained approximately 300 gigabases of sequencing data and about 84 million unique TCR sequences. In a later analysis, previously published TCR beta repertoires from 500 to 750 donors were re-analyzed and high-resolution HLA genotyping was added so that TCR occurrence patterns could be studied. The aim of the study was to test whether cataloging public T cell receptors could identify signatures of past pathogen exposure. To predict cytomegalovirus infection status, the study brought together high-throughput TCR immunosequencing, statistical association of individual TCRs with disease status, and machine learning. Using immunosequencing, the study profiled T cell repertoires from fewer than 850 subjects and related those repertoires to cytomegalovirus serostatus. Overall study outcomes, separate from this receptor: When HLA alleles, especially DR and DQ, strongly co-occurred, TCR associations were difficult to assign to individual alleles. Compared with equally common non-associated chains, HLA-associated TCR beta chains in a later analysis were more clonally expanded and had lower generation probabilities. A cluster of highly shared sequence variants was judged likely to represent a technical artifact of the sequencing pipeline. An earlier analysis of 450 to 750 of the donors showed that most TCR beta V segments appeared in productive rearrangements either about 87% or about 30% of the time, which broadly matched IMGT annotations. In a later analysis, most CMV-associated TCR beta chains were found to appear HLA-restricted, with HLA associations seemingly driven largely by CMV exposure. In the study, 150 to 200 TCR beta chains were listed as associated with cytomegalovirus. CMV serostatus was the only immune exposure information available for the cohort. Roughly uniform sequencing depth across donors was assumed in presence/absence analyses, although this assumption may not hold. Because counts were too low, 15 to 20 rarely observed V segments, including chromosome 9 orphons, were excluded from the earlier analysis of a few hundred of the donors. According to a later genetic analysis, donors in an Asian-associated ancestry cluster had fewer N-insertions in productive TCRs than the approximately 700-donor mean. The classifier was reported to diagnose cytomegalovirus status with high specificity and sensitivity in both the original and validation cohorts. A few of the identified cytomegalovirus-associated TCR beta chains were confirmed in vitro to be specific for cytomegalovirus antigens. According to a later analysis, parvovirus B19, influenza, CMV and Epstein-Barr virus appeared linked to several top co-occurrence clusters. Correlated functional status among segregating V segments might be attributable to linkage disequilibrium, but an unknown experimental factor could not be ruled out. A later analysis associated 15,000 to 20,000 TCR beta sequences with specific HLA alleles at a false discovery rate of 0.05. In a later analysis, the rate of TCR association differed among HLA loci, with DRB1 alleles having the most associated TCRs and HLA-C alleles having the fewest. According to the authors, the approach could potentially be generalized to other disease states and immunological phenotypes. This cohort had only TCR beta chains sequenced, and the lack of alpha or paired-chain data limited which features could be detected. Most TCR sequences were seen in very few donors, while some public TCRs were found in many individuals. Because HLA typing was missing for some donors at each locus, association tests included only the typed subset. A further reported finding was that TCR beta sequences accurately predicted the HLA-A and HLA-B alleles for most subjects in the first cohort. A later genetic analysis associated a missense DCLRE1C variant with V-gene and J-gene trimming of TCR beta chains, and an independent cohort replicated the association. Some IMGT-functional V segments, including TRBV6-2 and TRBV6-3, could not be distinguished by the 87-base-pair reads and were therefore excluded.

CDR1 and CDR2 were assigned from the germline V gene as SQVTM and ANQGSEA. The CDR3 covers 13 residues, taking in both the cysteine and the phenylalanine. Solely the CDR3 DNA is kept, with 39 bases framed from the first base. For this chain, trimming is 2 bases at the V end and 7 bases at the J end, and the number of junction bases without a gene match is 4. As concerns this clone: It has no known antigen specificity. Qualities for individual bases were not recorded, and no much larger clone is one base off.

The library was obtained by the immunoSEQ multiplex PCR assay. A mixture of 60 forward primers for TCR Vbeta segments and 13 reverse primers for TCR Jbeta segments was used in the multiplex PCR. Amplification of the CDR3 region of rearranged TCR beta genes was performed with a multiplex PCR assay on genomic DNA. On the Illumina HiSeq System, the amplified TCR beta libraries were sequenced as 87-base-pair reads. As for how the authors treated the data: In a later analysis, roughly 80 million unique TCR beta chains were counted across the 500 to 850 repertoires, and approximately 11 million of these chains were shared by at least two donors. Raw reads were error-corrected and collapsed into unique sequences by a nearest-neighbor algorithm in which closely related sequences were merged to remove PCR and sequencing errors. CDR3 sequences were aligned to IMGT reference sequences to assign V, D and J gene segments. Each retained sequence needed at least a six-nucleotide match to both a V gene segment and a J gene segment. Rearrangements were called productive when the CDR3 lacked stop codons and stayed in frame with V and J; all others were non-productive. Following IMGT convention, CDR3 was defined as the stretch from the second conserved V-encoded cysteine to the conserved J-encoded phenylalanine. The earlier analysis of approximately 590 of the donors excluded any sequence lacking an unambiguous match to a single V gene segment. An earlier analysis of 587 of the donors classified V segments as functional when productive rearrangements were above 56.7% and as segregating when the standard deviation between donors was above 5%. A statistical classification framework was built to diagnose cytomegalovirus status from the catalog of TCR beta chain sequences. V and J gene assignment, in a later analysis, came from comparing TCR nucleotide sequences with IMGT/GENE-DB human TR gene sequences. Using the TCRdist pipeline, a later analysis assigned CDR3 sequences along with most-parsimonious VDJ recombination scenarios. In a later analysis, each TCR beta chain was defined by its CDR3 amino acid sequence together with its V-gene family, and reads without a unique V-gene family were excluded. To address suspected cross-contamination and a sequencing artifact, a later analysis removed several hundred highly shared, low-generation-probability nucleotide sequences. For each public chain, a later analysis derived a clonal expansion index from normalized ranks of inferred template counts within each repertoire. In a later analysis, generation probabilities were computed using a VDJ recombination model fitted to out-of-frame rearrangements, and the results were checked against IGoR. Hypergeometric tests were used in a later analysis to score TCR-TCR, TCR-HLA and TCR-CMV co-occurrence, with a repertoire-size bias correction applied to the TCR pairs. A later analysis estimated false discovery rates by permuting HLA or CMV assignments 20 times. In a later analysis, co-occurring TCRs were grouped using DBSCAN, and TCRdist sequence similarity was added for clustering within HLA-allele-positive subsets. Repertoires with fewer than 30,000 or more than 120,000 public chains, plus five repertoires with anomalous nucleotide sharing, were excluded from co-occurrence clustering. TCRdb re-hosts the immuneACCESS table, in-frame sequences only. Its copies lack some clones; in the studies checked, an unresolved V gene accounts for under half of them, and the cause for the rest is not known. V, J and clone size derive from that table, while D and trimming were established from the DNA sequence. This sample has roughly 160,000 clones in its table, and roughly 77% of those were observed once. The leading ten clones occupy around 7.7% of the sample.

The cohort consisted of 650 to 700 healthy bone marrow donors. At the time of sampling, all cohort members were nominally healthy, though unrecorded immune exposures were likely present. The donor was CMV seropositive and belonged to the group of 250 to 300 seropositive cohort members. A peripheral blood sample was provided by each donor, and peripheral blood mononuclear cells were used for TCR beta sequencing. Genomic DNA was extracted from the blood cell samples with the Qiagen DNeasy Blood Extraction Kit. This TCR came from a woman aged 40 to 50 in good health and CMV-seropositive. Input material: PBMCs. The chain joins TRBV29-1 to TRBJ2-4; TRBD1 fits 8 bases in the junction. In nucleotide form, the sequence is TGCAGCGTTGAAAGGACAGGGAATAACATTCAGTACTTC. It is translated as CSVERTGNNIQYF.